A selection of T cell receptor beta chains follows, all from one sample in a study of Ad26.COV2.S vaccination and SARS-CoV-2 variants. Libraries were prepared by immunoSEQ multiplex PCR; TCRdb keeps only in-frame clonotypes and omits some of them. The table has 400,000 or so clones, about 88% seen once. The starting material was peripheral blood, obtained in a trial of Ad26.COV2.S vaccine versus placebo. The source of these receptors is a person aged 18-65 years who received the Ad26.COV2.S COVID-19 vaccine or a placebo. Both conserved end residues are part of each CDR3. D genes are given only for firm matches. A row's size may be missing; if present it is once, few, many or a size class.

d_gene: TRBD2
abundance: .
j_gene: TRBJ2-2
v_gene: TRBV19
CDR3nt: TGTGCCAGTAGGACTAGCGGGGGTTCGAACACCGGGGAGCTGTTTTTT
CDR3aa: CASRTSGGSNTGELFF

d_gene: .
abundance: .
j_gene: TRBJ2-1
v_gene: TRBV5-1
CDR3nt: TGCGCCAGCAGCCCCATGGCCGGGAGCGATGAGCAGTTCTTC
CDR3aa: CASSPMAGSDEQFF

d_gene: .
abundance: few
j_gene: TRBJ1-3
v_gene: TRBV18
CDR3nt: TGTGCCAGCTCACCACGGTTAGAGATCCTCTCTGGAAACACCATATATTTT
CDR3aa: CASSPRLEILSGNTIYF

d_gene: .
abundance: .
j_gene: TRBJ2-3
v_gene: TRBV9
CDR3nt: TGTGCCAGCAGCGTAACCTCCGCTTTCACAGATACGCAGTATTTT
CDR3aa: CASSVTSAFTDTQYF

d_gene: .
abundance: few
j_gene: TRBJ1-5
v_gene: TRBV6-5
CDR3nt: TGTGCCAGCCGGCTCCTGAATCAGCCCCAGCATTTT
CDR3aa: CASRLLNQPQHF

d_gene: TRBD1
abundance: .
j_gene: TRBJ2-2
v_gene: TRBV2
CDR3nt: TGTGCCAGCAGTGCCCCCTGGGACAGGGAGGCGGACGGGGAGCTGTTTTTT
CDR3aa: CASSAPWDREADGELFF

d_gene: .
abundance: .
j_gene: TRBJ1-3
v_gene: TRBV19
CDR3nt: TGTGCCAGTAGTAAGGACGGCCTCTCTGGAAACACCATATATTTT
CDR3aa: CASSKDGLSGNTIYF

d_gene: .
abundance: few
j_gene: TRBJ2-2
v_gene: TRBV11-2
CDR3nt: TGTGCAGGTAGGGGGAAGTTTAGGGAGCTGTTTTTT
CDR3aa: CAGRGKFRELFF

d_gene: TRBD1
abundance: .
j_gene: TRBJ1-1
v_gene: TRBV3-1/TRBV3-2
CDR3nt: TGTGCCAGCAGCACCCGATCACCAGGGGGTAATACTGAAGCTTTCTTT
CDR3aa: CASSTRSPGGNTEAFF

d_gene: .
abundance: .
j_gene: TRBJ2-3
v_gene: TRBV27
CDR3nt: TGTGCCAGCAGTCTTGGACAGAGCACAGATACGCAGTATTTT
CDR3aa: CASSLGQSTDTQYF

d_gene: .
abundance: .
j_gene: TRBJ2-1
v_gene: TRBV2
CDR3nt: TGTGCCAGCAGTGAAGGGTCTGAGCAGTTCTTC
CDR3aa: CASSEGSEQFF

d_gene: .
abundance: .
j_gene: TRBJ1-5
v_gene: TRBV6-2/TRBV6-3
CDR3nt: TGTGCCAGCAGTCGCCGCGGACAGTATCTTAGCAATCAGCCCCAGCATTTT
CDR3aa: CASSRRGQYLSNQPQHF

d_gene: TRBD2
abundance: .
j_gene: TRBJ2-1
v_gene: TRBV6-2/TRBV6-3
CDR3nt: TGTGCCAGCAGTTACTCGGCCAACGTAGCGGGGGGGCCTGAGCAGTTCTTC
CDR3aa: CASSYSANVAGGPEQFF

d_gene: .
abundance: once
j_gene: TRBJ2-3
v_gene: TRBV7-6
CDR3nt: TGTGCCAGCAGCTTAGGGGACTTCGGCAGAGATACGCAGTATTTT
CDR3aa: CASSLGDFGRDTQYF

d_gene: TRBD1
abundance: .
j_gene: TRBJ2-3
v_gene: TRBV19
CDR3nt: TGTGCCAGTAGTACGGGGGACAGGTTTGGGACAGATACGCAGTATTTT
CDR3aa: CASSTGDRFGTDTQYF

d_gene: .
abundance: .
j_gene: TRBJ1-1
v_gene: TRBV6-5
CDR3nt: TGTGCCAGCAGTCAGGGGCGAGAGGCTTTCTTT
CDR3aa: CASSQGREAFF

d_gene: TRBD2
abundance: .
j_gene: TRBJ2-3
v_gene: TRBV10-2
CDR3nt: TGCGCCAGCAGTGAGAGTGGACTAGCGGGGGGGCCTAGCACAGATACGCAGTATTTT
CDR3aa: CASSESGLAGGPSTDTQYF

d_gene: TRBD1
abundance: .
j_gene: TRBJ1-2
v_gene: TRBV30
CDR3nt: TGTGCCTGGAGCGCCACGACCTGGACAGGGGACGGCTACACCTTC
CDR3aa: CAWSATTWTGDGYTF

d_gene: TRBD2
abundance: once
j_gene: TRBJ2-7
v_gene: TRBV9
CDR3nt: TGTGCCAGCAGCACCCGGACTAGCGGGGGGCCCCGTTACGAGCAGTACTTC
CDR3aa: CASSTRTSGGPRYEQYF

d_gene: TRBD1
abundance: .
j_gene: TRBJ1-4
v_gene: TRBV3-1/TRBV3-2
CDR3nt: TGTGCCAGCAGCCACCAAACCGGGACAGGGAACGAAAAACTGTTTTTT
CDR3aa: CASSHQTGTGNEKLFF

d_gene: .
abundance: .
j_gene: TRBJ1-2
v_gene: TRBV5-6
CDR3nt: TGTGCCAGCAGCCTAGATCGTCTCTATGGCTACACCTTC
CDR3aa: CASSLDRLYGYTF

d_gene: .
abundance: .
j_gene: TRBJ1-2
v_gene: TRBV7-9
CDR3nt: TGTGCCAGCAGCCCGGACCCCCTCTTTCATGGCTACACCTTC
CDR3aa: CASSPDPLFHGYTF

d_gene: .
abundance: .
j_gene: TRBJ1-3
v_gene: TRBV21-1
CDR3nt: TGTGCCAGCAGCAAACAGGGACAGGGGGCTGGAAACACCATATATTTT
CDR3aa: CASSKQGQGAGNTIYF